The sequence of this T cell receptor beta chain was determined in a study of blood T cell repertoires in COVID-19. Study as a whole: Whether acute or convalescent, the COVID-19 samples came from the United States, Italy and Spain.

CDR3 length: 21 residues. Germline V gene data show CDR1 as MRHNA and CDR2 as SNTAGT. After removal of 6 bases from V and 1 base from J, the junction contained 17 bases not matched to a gene. Authors' data handling: Reference gene primer amplification in the assay estimated nucleated cell counts. Generated by immunoSEQ multiplex PCR, the TCRdb table keeps only in-frame clones and is missing some. V, J and clone size reflect that table, while D and trimming were determined from the DNA. The sample carries roughly 230,000 clones, around 84% recorded once. This chain joins TRBV6-4 and TRBJ2-1; 14 nucleotides agree with TRBD2. Sample: peripheral blood. This TCR derives from a man in his forties with acute or convalescent COVID-19. CDR3 in DNA: TGTGCCAGCAGGGACCTAAGGACTAGCGGGGGGTTCCTCTCGTCCTACAATGAGCAGTTCTTC. This codes for CASRDLRTSGGFLSSYNEQFF.